The present TCR beta chain was sequenced within a study of blood T cell repertoires in COVID-19. Study summary: The study drew acute and convalescent COVID-19 samples from the United States, Italy and Spain.

As originally analysed: The assay estimated nucleated cells by amplifying reference gene primers. The table came from immunoSEQ multiplex PCR; TCRdb's copy has only in-frame clones and leaves some out. D and trimming were read from the DNA, whereas the V and J calls and clone size are those reported in that table. Found here are under 45,000 clones, about 77% of them singletons; the top ten hold around 35%. V lost 5 bases and J 5 bases, leaving 12 bases between the germline ends. The CDR3 contains 14 residues. The V gene's germline CDR1 is SGHTA and CDR2 FQGNSA. Sequencing input: peripheral blood. This TCR derives from a man aged 60 to 69 with acute or convalescent COVID-19. The V gene is TRBV7-2, the J gene TRBJ1-4, with D maybe TRBD1 (5 bases). This CDR3 is CASSPRVGNEKLFF. DNA for the CDR3: TGTGCCAGCAGCCCCAGGGTTGGGAATGAAAAACTGTTTTTT.